Each of the 17 T cell receptor beta chains below was sequenced from the same sample in a study of blood T cell repertoires in COVID-19. Method: immunoSEQ multiplex PCR; TCRdb's copy keeps in-frame clones and lacks some. This table has some 150,000 clones, around 87% appearing once. The sample comprised peripheral blood. The source of these receptors is a woman in her forties or fifties with active or convalescent COVID-19.

V usage is TRBV29-1 and J usage is TRBJ1-4, with TRBD1 identical over 7 bases. Germline V gives CDR1 SQVTM, CDR2 ANQGSEA. The V and J ends lost 6 bases and 7 bases, in that order; junction bases with no gene match: 5. The CDR3 totals 12 residues. CDR3 nucleotides: TGCAGCGTCTTGACAGGGAGTGAAAAACTGTTTTTT. Its translation is CSVLTGSEKLFF. Using reference TRBV29-1 and TRBJ1-4 for the parts outside the CDR3, the full variable domain is SAVISQKPSRDICQRGTSLTIQCQVDSQVTMMFWYRQQPGQSLTLIATANQGSEATYESGFVIDKFPISRPNLTFSTLTVSNMSPEDSSIYLCSVLTGSEKLFFGSGTQLSVL.

The J gene is TRBJ1-5, the V gene TRBV30; tentatively, D is TRBD1 (6 bases). The CDR3 runs 16 residues. Trimming shortened V by 0 bases and J by 0 bases, and 12 bases separated the two germline ends. The germline V gene has CDR1 GTSNPN and CDR2 SVGIG (reference sequence). As DNA, the CDR3 is TGTGCCTGGAGTGTAACCGTGGGACATAGCAATCAGCCCCAGCATTTT. The encoded protein is CAWSVTVGHSNQPQHF.

The chain joins TRBV6-2 or TRBV6-3 to TRBJ1-3; D remains ambiguous. The germline V gene has CDR1 MNHEY and CDR2 SVGEGT. The CDR3 extends over 15 amino acids. Between the trimmed V and J ends, which lost 2 bases and 0 bases, there was a span of 8 bases. The CDR3 nucleotides read TGTGCCAGCAGTTACCCAATCGGCTCTGGAAACACCATATATTTT. Its translation is CASSYPIGSGNTIYF.

The chain has TRBV2 and TRBJ1-1; D possibly corresponds to TRBD1 (6 bases). This CDR3 region has 15 residues. Looked up from germline, CDR1 is SNHLY and CDR2 is FYNNEI. V lost 0 bases to trimming and J lost 10 bases, with 18 bases between them. Here the CDR3 DNA reads TGTGCCAGCAGTGAAGCCCGGGACATCGGAGTGGGAGCTTTCTTT. Residues: CASSEARDIGVGAFF.

This chain joins TRBV6-5 and TRBJ1-1; no definite D call. Germline V lookup: CDR1 MNHEY, CDR2 SVGAGI. The CDR3 totals 14 residues. V was clipped by 5 bases and J by 11 bases, with 21 bases between them. CDR3 DNA: TGTGCCAGCAGTCTCGAGGGAGGGTCTCGTAGGGCTTTCTTT. Translation gives CASSLEGGSRRAFF.

The rearrangement joins TRBV13 to TRBJ2-3, with D tentatively TRBD1 (5 bases). Trimming cost V 5 bases and J 2 bases, with 17 bases left between them. The CDR3 totals 16 residues. Germline-derived CDR1 and CDR2 are PRHDT and FYEKMQ (reference sequence). CDR3 protein: CASSVSTATDTDTQYF. The CDR3 DNA is TGTGCCAGCAGCGTTTCGACCGCGACAGACACAGATACGCAGTATTTT.

The chain employs TRBV9 and TRBJ1-2; TRBD1 is a possible D gene (5 bases). Per the germline V gene, CDR1 is SGDLS and CDR2 is YYNGEE. V was clipped by 5 bases and J by 4 bases, with 12 bases between them. CDR3 length: 13 amino acids. The CDR3 coding sequence is TGTGCCAGCAGTCCCACAGGACCCTATGGCTACACCTTC. This codes for CASSPTGPYGYTF.

The rearrangement uses TRBV5-1 and TRBJ2-5; no definite D call. There are 11 residues in the CDR3. Germline V gene sequence: CDR1 SGHRS, CDR2 YFSETQ. V was shortened by 4 bases and J by 4 bases, with 5 bases between the two germline ends. For the CDR3, the DNA is TGCGCCAGCAGCCCGGGAGAGACCCAGTACTTC. Its translation is CASSPGETQYF.

This chain uses TRBV30 with TRBJ1-1; 9 nucleotides align to TRBD1. This CDR3 has 13 amino acids. Germline V gene data show CDR1 as GTSNPN and CDR2 as SVGIG (reference sequence). After removal of 7 bases from V and 4 bases from J, the junction contained 7 bases not matched to a gene. The chain's CDR3 is CASFRQGGTEAFF. In nucleotides, the CDR3 is TGTGCCTCGTTTAGACAGGGGGGCACTGAAGCTTTCTTT.

As concerns this clone: At one of its ends the junction is not consistent with the germline gene, which may arise from a read error. The chain links TRBV7-9 to TRBJ2-5; possibly TRBD1 for D (6 bases). Germline V gene data show CDR1 as SEHNR and CDR2 as FQNEAQ (reference sequence). The CDR3 totals 13 residues. The CDR3 coding sequence is TGTGCCAGCAGCAGGGACAACCAGGAGACCCAGTACTTC. Protein sequence: CASSRDNQETQYF.

V gene TRBV19 combines with J gene TRBJ1-5; D may be TRBD1 (6 bases). Trimming shortened V by 1 base and J by 4 bases, and 8 bases separated the two germline ends. Germline CDR1 LNHDA, CDR2 SQIVND (reference sequence). This CDR3 region has 14 residues. The CDR3 sequence: CASSIGQGNQPQHF. The CDR3 DNA follows: TGTGCCAGTAGTATAGGGCAGGGGAATCAGCCCCAGCATTTT.

V usage is TRBV18 and J usage is TRBJ2-3; 12 nucleotides match TRBD1. V gave up 4 bases and J gave up 6 bases; unmatched junction bases: 11. Germline values: CDR1 KGHSH, CDR2 LQKENI. The CDR3 sequence is 17 residues long. The CDR3 reads CASSRTGTGGYGDTQYF. The CDR3 DNA is TGTGCCAGCTCACGAACCGGGACAGGGGGCTACGGTGATACGCAGTATTTT.

This chain uses TRBV9 with TRBJ2-1, with a possible D match to TRBD2 (5 bases). CDR3 length: 16 residues. V lost 0 bases, J lost 9 bases, and 19 bases lay in between. Germline assignment: CDR1 SGDLS and CDR2 YYNGEE. The CDR3 sequence: CASSVGPGLLPGEQFF. The CDR3 DNA is TGTGCCAGCAGCGTAGGTCCCGGACTCCTCCCCGGTGAGCAGTTCTTC.

As to this clone: It is unclear where the CDR3 begins or ends on the DNA, so no DNA is shown, and the CDR3 is as TCRdb lists it. The V gene is TRBV21-1, the J gene TRBJ2-7; the D call in the table, TRBD2, was not verified against the DNA. TRBV21-1 is designated a pseudogene. The CDR3 totals 17 residues, both ends included. The CDR3 region is CASSKFYPCGGADEQYF.

This rearrangement joins TRBV27 to TRBJ2-3; tentatively, D is TRBD2 (6 bases). The CDR3 has 13 residues. V was trimmed by 6 bases and J by 1 base, leaving 8 bases between them. Germline assignment: CDR1 MNHEY and CDR2 SMNVEV (reference sequence). Here the CDR3 reads CASRAGRTDTQYF. The CDR3 nucleotides read TGTGCCAGCAGGGCGGGGCGCACAGATACGCAGTATTTT.

CDR3 sequence (DNA): TGTGCCAGCAGCTCCCGAGCGTTCGGGAACATTCAGTACTTC. Translation gives CASSSRAFGNIQYF. The chain has TRBV7-2 and TRBJ2-4; no reliable D call. Germline V gene lookup returns CDR1 SGHTA and CDR2 FQGNSA. Trimming stripped 4 bases from V and 7 bases from J, with 14 bases between. This CDR3 is built from 14 residues.

This chain uses TRBV7-8 with TRBJ2-1, with TRBD1 matching 7 bases. Germline V gives CDR1 SGHVS, CDR2 FQNEAQ. CDR3 length equals 17 residues. V dropped 1 base and J dropped 8; count of bases not matched to a gene: 14. The chain's CDR3 is CASSLGEGASFIYEQFF. The CDR3 nucleotides read TGTGCCAGCAGCTTAGGAGAGGGGGCCTCTTTTATCTATGAGCAGTTCTTC.